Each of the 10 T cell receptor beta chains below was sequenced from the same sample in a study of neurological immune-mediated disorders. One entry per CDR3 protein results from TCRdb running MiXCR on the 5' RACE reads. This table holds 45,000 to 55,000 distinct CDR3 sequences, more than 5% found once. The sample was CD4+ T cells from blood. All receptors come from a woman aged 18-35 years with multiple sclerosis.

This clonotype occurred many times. CDR3 coding DNA: TGCAGTGCTAGAGGGGCGGGGGGCTCATTTGGCTACACCTTC. Its translation is CSARGAGGSFGYTF. This chain uses TRBV20-1 with TRBJ1-2; possible D gene TRBD1, 6 bases. The CDR3 runs to 14 residues. V was cut by 1 base and J by 7 bases, with 16 bases left in between. The germline gives CDR1 DFQATT, CDR2 SNEGSKA (reference sequence).

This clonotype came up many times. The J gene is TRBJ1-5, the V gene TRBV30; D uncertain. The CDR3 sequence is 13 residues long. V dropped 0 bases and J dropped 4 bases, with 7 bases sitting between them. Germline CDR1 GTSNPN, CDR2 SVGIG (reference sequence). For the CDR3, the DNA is TGTGCCTGGAGTGTACACACAAATCAGCCCCAGCATTTT. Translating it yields CAWSVHTNQPQHF.

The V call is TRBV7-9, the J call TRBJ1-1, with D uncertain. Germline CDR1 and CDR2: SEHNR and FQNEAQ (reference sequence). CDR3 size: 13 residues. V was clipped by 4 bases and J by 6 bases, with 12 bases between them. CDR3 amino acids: CASSSTVGAEAFF. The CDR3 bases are TGTGCCAGCAGCTCAACAGTCGGGGCTGAAGCTTTCTTT.

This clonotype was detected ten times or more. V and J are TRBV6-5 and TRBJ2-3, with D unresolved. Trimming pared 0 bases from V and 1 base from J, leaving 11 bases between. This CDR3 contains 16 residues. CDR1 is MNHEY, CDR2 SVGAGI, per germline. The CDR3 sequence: CASSYSTVSRTDTQYF. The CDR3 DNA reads TGTGCCAGCAGTTACTCAACGGTTAGCCGCACAGATACGCAGTATTTT.

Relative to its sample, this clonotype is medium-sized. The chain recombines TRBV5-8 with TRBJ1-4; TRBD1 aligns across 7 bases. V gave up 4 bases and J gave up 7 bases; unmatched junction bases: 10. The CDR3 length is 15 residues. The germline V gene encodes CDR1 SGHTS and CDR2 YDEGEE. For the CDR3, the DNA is TGTGCCAGCAGCGGTACAGGGGTGAGGGGTGAAAAACTGTTTTTT. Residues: CASSGTGVRGEKLFF.

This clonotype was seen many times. The CDR3 is CASSDITTSPGAGANVLTF. The CDR3 DNA is TGTGCCAGCAGTGACATTACCACCTCGCCCGGGGCTGGGGCCAACGTCCTGACTTTC. The chain links TRBV3-1 to TRBJ2-6; tentative D call: TRBD2 (5 bases). The CDR3 sequence is 19 residues long. V shed 6 bases and J shed 2 bases, with 23 bases lying between them. Germline lookup yields CDR1 LGHDT and CDR2 YNNKEL (reference sequence). The full variable domain, rest sourced from reference TRBV3-1 and TRBJ2-6, is DTAVSQTPKYLVTQMGNDKSIKCEQNLGHDTMYWYKQDSKKFLKIMFSYNNKELIINETVPNRFSPKSPDKAHLNLHINSLELGDSAVYFCASSDITTSPGAGANVLTFGAGSRLTVL.

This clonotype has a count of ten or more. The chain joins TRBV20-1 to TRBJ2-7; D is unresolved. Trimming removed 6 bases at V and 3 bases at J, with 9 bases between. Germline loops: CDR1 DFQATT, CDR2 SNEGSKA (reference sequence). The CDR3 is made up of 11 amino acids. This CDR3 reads CSADGRYEQYF. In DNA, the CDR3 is TGCAGTGCGGACGGGCGCTACGAGCAGTACTTC.

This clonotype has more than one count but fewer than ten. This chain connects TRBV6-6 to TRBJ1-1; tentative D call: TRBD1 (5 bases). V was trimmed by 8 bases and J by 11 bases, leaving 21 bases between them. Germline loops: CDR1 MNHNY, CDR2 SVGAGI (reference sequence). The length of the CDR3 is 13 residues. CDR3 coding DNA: TGTGCCAGCGGGGCCATCATCTGGGAGGAGGCTTTCTTT. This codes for CASGAIIWEEAFF.

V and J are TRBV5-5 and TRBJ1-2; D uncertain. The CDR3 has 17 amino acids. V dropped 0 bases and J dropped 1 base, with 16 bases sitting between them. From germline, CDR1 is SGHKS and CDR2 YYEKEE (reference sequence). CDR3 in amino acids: CASSLVLGFAINYGYTF. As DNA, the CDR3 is TGTGCCAGCAGCTTGGTACTGGGATTCGCCATTAACTATGGCTACACCTTC.

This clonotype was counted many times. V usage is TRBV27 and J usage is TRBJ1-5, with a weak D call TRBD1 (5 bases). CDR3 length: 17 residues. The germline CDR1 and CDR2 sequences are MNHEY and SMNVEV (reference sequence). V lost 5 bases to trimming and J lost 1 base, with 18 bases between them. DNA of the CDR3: TGTGCCAGCAGTCCCGAGCCAGGGAGGGTAAGCAATCAGCCCCAGCATTTT. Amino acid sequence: CASSPEPGRVSNQPQHF.